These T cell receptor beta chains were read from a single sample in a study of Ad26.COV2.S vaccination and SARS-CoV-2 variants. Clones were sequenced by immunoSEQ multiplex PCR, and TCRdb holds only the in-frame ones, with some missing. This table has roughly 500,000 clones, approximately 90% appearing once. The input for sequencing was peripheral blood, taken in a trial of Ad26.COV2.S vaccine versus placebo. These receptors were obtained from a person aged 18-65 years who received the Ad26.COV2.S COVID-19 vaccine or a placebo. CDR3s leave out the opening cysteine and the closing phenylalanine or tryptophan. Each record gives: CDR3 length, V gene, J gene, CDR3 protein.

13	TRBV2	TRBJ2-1	ASKNLAGPYNEQF
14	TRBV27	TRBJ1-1	ASSPTVGRSDTEAF
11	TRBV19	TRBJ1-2	ASRNRETYGYT
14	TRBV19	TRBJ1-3	ASSTDRTTSGNTIY
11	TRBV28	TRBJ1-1	ASSQGPTPEAF
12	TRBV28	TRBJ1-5	ASRAGPRNQPQH
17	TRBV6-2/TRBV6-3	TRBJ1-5	ASSYGRGGGDGRNQPQH
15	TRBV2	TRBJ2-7	ASRLRLERQSSYEQY
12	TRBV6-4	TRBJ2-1	ASSTRTGVDEQF
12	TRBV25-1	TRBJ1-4	ASSTVGLYEKLF
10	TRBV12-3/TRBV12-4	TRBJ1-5	ATRQGNQPQH
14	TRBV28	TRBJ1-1	ASSLGGTLMNTEAF
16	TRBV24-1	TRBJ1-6	ATSDLRQGAVYNSPLH
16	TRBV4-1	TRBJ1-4	ASSQDTKSGNPNEKLF
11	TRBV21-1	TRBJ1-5	ASSKEGEGPSN
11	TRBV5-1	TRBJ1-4	ASSLDYSEKLF
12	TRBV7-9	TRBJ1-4	ASSSTALGEKLF
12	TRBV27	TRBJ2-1	ASRRTSGYNEQF
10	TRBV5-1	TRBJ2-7	ASSPGSYEQY
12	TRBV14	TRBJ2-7	ASSQRRGRYEQY
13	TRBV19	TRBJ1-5	ASSPTGVSNQPQH
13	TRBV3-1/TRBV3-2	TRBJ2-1	ASRETSGMRNEQF
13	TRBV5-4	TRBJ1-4	ASSFTSGPNEKLF
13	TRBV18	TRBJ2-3	ASSPTSGSLDTQY
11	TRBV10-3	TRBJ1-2	AISGGQGYGYT
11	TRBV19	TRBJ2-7	ASSIYGGYEQY
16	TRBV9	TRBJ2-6	ASSVDALINSGANVLT
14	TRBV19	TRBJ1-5	ASSIVGGSGNQPQH
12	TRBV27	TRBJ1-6	ASSLEGDNSPLH
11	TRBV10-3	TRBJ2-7	AIASGATYEQY
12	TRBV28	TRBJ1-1	ASSAQPGGTEAF
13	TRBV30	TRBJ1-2	AWTPGQARGYGYT
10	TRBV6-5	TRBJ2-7	ASRKDNYEQY
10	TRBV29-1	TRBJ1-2	SVTPGAGGYT
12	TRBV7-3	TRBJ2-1	ASSSYGGDNEQF
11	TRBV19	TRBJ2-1	ASSILVFNEQF
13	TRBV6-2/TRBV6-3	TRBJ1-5	ASSYDGPRSQPQH
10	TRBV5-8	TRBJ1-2	ASSTGLSGYT
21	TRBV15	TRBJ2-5	ATSRFNPPHLTSGREYQETQY
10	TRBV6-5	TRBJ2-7	ASGPRGDEQY
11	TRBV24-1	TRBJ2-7	ATSASGTYEQY
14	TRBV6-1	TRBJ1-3	ASSELSGGRGNTIY
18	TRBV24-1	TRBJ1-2	ATSDPLGPGQGPSNYGYT
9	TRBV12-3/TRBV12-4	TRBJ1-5	ASSLRGPQH
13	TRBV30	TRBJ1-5	AWRMTGALDQPQH
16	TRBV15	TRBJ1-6	ATSRGQGASSYNSPLH
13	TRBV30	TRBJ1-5	AWTVGGREVEPQH
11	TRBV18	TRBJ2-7	ASSPPLDYEQY
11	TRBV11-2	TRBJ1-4	ASSPGGGEKLF
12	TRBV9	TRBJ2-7	ASIGLEVWYEQY
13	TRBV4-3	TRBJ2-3	ASSQALGQQDTQY
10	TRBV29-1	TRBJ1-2	SVREENYGYT
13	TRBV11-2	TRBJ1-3	ASSTPQGDRNTIY
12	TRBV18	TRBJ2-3	ASSPGGVGDTQY
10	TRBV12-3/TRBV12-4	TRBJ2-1	ASSQGAREQF